Presented here are 32 T cell receptor beta chains from one specimen sequenced in a study of blood T cell repertoires in COVID-19. Clones were sequenced by immunoSEQ multiplex PCR, and TCRdb holds only the in-frame ones, with some missing. The sample has around 200,000 clones; around nine tenths are singletons. Sequencing input: PBMCs or T cells enriched from blood (not recorded which). The receptors here all came from a woman between 18 and 29 years old who had recovered from COVID-19.

The chain carries TRBV5-1 and TRBJ1-1; D call uncertain. Germline lookup yields CDR1 SGHRS and CDR2 YFSETQ. The ends were cut back, 2 bases at V and 3 bases at J, with 14 bases in the middle. CDR3 length equals 15 residues. CDR3 amino acids: CASSFRGSRDTEAFF. CDR3 in DNA: TGCGCCAGCAGCTTCCGTGGGTCCCGGGACACTGAAGCTTTCTTT.

The J gene is TRBJ2-4, the V gene TRBV19, with 8 bases aligning to TRBD2. The CDR3 loop spans 15 amino acids. Per germline, CDR1 LNHDA and CDR2 SQIVND (reference sequence). Unmatched junction bases numbered 7, after V lost 7 bases and J lost 2 bases. As DNA, the CDR3 is TGTGCCAGTACCCCGACTAGCGCGTCCAAAAACATTCAGTACTTC. As protein: CASTPTSASKNIQYF.

The chain uses TRBV11-1 and TRBJ2-1, with 8 bases lining up with TRBD2. This CDR3 is built from 14 residues. With 3 bases clipped from V and 10 bases from J, the junction kept 8 bases outside the gene matches. CDR1 and CDR2 from the germline V gene are SGHAT and FQDESV (reference sequence). The CDR3 nucleotides read TGTGCCAGCAGCTTTAGGGGACTAGGGAACGAGCAGTTCTTC. It codes for CASSFRGLGNEQFF. Looking up the rest from reference TRBV11-1 and TRBJ2-1 gives the full variable domain: EAEVAQSPRYKITEKSQAVAFWCDPISGHATLYWYRQILGQGPELLVQFQDESVVDDSQLPKDRFSAERLKGVDSTLKIQPAELGDSAMYLCASSFRGLGNEQFFGPGTRLTVL.

This chain connects TRBV12-3 or TRBV12-4 to TRBJ1-2; D may be TRBD1 (5 bases). The CDR3 runs to 13 residues. With 4 bases removed from V and 4 bases from J, the gap between germline ends came to 10 bases. This CDR3 reads CASSSRGSYGYTF. DNA for the CDR3: TGTGCCAGCAGTTCAAGGGGTTCCTATGGCTACACCTTC.

V gene TRBV6-4 combines with J gene TRBJ2-7, with 10 bases lining up with TRBD2. Germline CDR1 and CDR2: MRHNA and SNTAGT. The CDR3 loop spans 14 amino acids. V lost 10 bases, J lost 6 bases, and 12 bases stayed unmatched. CDR3 sequence: CATSPSGSSSEQYF. In DNA form, the CDR3 reads TGTGCCACCTCCCCTAGCGGGAGTTCGTCCGAGCAGTACTTC.

This clone was seen only once. V gene TRBV5-6 combines with J gene TRBJ1-1; a possible D gene is TRBD1 (6 bases). Germline V gives CDR1 SGHDT, CDR2 YYEEEE. The CDR3 has 13 amino acids. Trimming shortened V by 2 bases and J by 6 bases, and 11 bases separated the two germline ends. The CDR3 loop reads CASSLWGLAEAFF. For the CDR3, the DNA is TGTGCCAGCAGCTTATGGGGGCTCGCTGAAGCTTTCTTT.

J is TRBJ2-1 and V is TRBV4-1, with D possibly matching TRBD2 (6 bases). Germline V gene lookup returns CDR1 MGHRA and CDR2 YSYEKL. Trimming removed 1 base at V and 11 bases at J, with 36 bases between. The CDR3 has 21 residues. The CDR3 DNA reads as TGCGCCAGCAGCCAAGCCCCCAGCCCTCCCCGACCGGGACTGTCCTACAGGAAGCAGTTCTTC. It yields the protein CASSQAPSPPRPGLSYRKQFF.

This sequence joins TRBV3-1 (or the pseudogene TRBV3-2) and TRBJ1-2; tentatively, D is TRBD1 (6 bases). Germline loops: CDR1 LGHDT, CDR2 YNNKEL (reference sequence). V was cut by 0 bases and J by 6 bases, with 14 bases left in between. CDR3 length: 15 amino acids. The DNA of the CDR3 is TGTGCCAGCAGCCAAGATCTTAAAGGGGGAAATGGCTACACCTTC. Its translation: CASSQDLKGGNGYTF.

This clone appeared a single time. The chain has TRBV11-2 and TRBJ2-5; TRBD2 might be the D (5 bases). CDR3 length: 16 residues. Between the trimmed V and J ends, which lost 4 bases and 4 bases, there was a span of 19 bases. CDR1 SGHAT and CDR2 FQNNGV come from the germline V gene. The chain's CDR3 is CASSYEGYRERETQYF. The CDR3, as DNA: TGTGCCAGCAGCTACGAGGGTTATAGGGAGCGAGAGACCCAGTACTTC.

This chain connects TRBV20-1 to TRBJ1-5; D perhaps matches TRBD1 (6 bases). Deletions cut 3 bases from V and 1 base from J, with 19 bases between. This CDR3 is built from 17 residues. Germline CDR1 DFQATT, CDR2 SNEGSKA (reference sequence). The chain's CDR3 is CSASTGQWPRSNQPQHF. The CDR3 DNA reads as TGCAGTGCTAGTACTGGACAGTGGCCTCGGAGCAATCAGCCCCAGCATTTT.

The chain recombines TRBV2 with TRBJ2-2; 15 bases agree with TRBD2. Germline V gene sequence: CDR1 SNHLY, CDR2 FYNNEI. J was trimmed by 4 bases and V by 5 bases; bases with no gene match: 5. CDR3 length equals 17 residues. In DNA form, the CDR3 reads TGTGCCAGCAGTCGGACTAGCGGGAGGGTTCTCACCGGGGAGCTGTTTTTT. Translated, it gives CASSRTSGRVLTGELFF.

V usage is TRBV27 and J usage is TRBJ1-6; D uncertain. The CDR3 length is 15 residues. V lost 5 bases, J lost 6 bases, and 14 bases lay in between. The V gene's germline CDR1 is MNHEY and CDR2 SMNVEV (reference sequence). The CDR3: CASSPIGSFNSPLHF. CDR3 nucleotides: TGTGCCAGCAGTCCCATCGGGAGCTTTAATTCACCCCTCCACTTT.

This CDR3 is CSARAFGEQYF. The CDR3 DNA reads TGCAGTGCTAGGGCTTTTGGCGAGCAGTACTTC. The chain carries TRBV20-1 and TRBJ2-7; D unresolved. CDR3 length: 11 residues. Germline-derived CDR1 and CDR2 are DFQATT and SNEGSKA (reference sequence). Deletions cut 3 bases from V and 6 bases from J, with 9 bases between.

V is TRBV30 and J is TRBJ1-5, with 7 nucleotides matching TRBD1. CDR3 length: 16 residues. Germline CDR1 is GTSNPN and CDR2 is SVGIG (reference sequence). J lost 1 base, V lost 1 base, and 7 bases had no gene match. The CDR3 nucleotides read TGTGCCTGGAGTGCCCGACAGGGAATAAGCAATCAGCCCCAGCATTTT. This encodes CAWSARQGISNQPQHF.

The chain links TRBV2 to TRBJ2-5, with D maybe TRBD1 (7 bases). The CDR3 is 12 residues long. Per germline, CDR1 SNHLY and CDR2 FYNNEI. Trimming removed 6 bases from V and 5 bases from J, with 10 bases in between. The CDR3 reads CASRPGGETQYF. The CDR3 DNA follows: TGTGCCAGCAGGCCAGGGGGGGAGACCCAGTACTTC.

This chain connects TRBV28 to TRBJ1-5; maybe TRBD1 (5 bases). Germline CDR1 reads MDHEN; CDR2 reads SYDVKM. The CDR3 consists of 13 residues. V shed 9 bases and J shed 3 bases, with 12 bases lying between them. CDR3 nucleotides: TGTGCCAGTCTAGACAGCCACAATCAGCCCCAGCATTTT. The encoded protein is CASLDSHNQPQHF. Based on the CDR3 plus reference TRBV28 and TRBJ1-5, the full variable domain is DVKVTQSSRYLVKRTGEKVFLECVQDMDHENMFWYRQDPGLGLRLIYFSYDVKMKEKGDIPEGYSVSREKKERFSLILESASTNQTSMYLCASLDSHNQPQHFGDGTRLSIL.

The rearrangement joins TRBV19 to TRBJ2-4, with 8 nucleotides matching TRBD1. This CDR3 is 17 amino acids long. The germline gives CDR1 LNHDA, CDR2 SQIVND (reference sequence). With 7 bases clipped from V and 1 base from J, the junction kept 12 bases outside the gene matches. CDR3 DNA: TGTGCCAGTACGTGGGGAGACAGGGGATCGGCCAAAAACATTCAGTACTTC. Translation gives CASTWGDRGSAKNIQYF.

The chain carries TRBV3-1 (or the pseudogene TRBV3-2) and TRBJ2-5; 9 bases map to TRBD2. CDR3 size: 18 residues. Unmatched junction bases numbered 14, after V lost 6 bases and J lost 0 bases. The germline gives CDR1 LGHDT, CDR2 YNNKEL (reference sequence). The CDR3: CASSPYSAGGSYQETQYF. CDR3 coding DNA: TGTGCCAGCAGTCCCTATTCAGCGGGAGGTTCTTACCAAGAGACCCAGTACTTC.

The V gene is TRBV7-9, the J gene TRBJ2-1; the match to TRBD2 covers 7 bases. Germline CDR1 reads SEHNR; CDR2 reads FQNEAQ (reference sequence). The V gene end was trimmed by 4 bases and the J gene end by 8 bases; junction bases not matched to a gene: 11. This CDR3 has 15 amino acids. For the CDR3, the DNA is TGTGCCAGCAGCTCCCTAACCGGGACTATCGATGAGCAGTTCTTC. It translates to CASSSLTGTIDEQFF.

The V gene is TRBV3-1 (or the pseudogene TRBV3-2), the J gene TRBJ2-7, with 7 bases aligning to TRBD1. J gave up 7 bases and V 3 bases, and 9 bases lay outside the gene matches. Germline loops: CDR1 LGHDT, CDR2 YNNKEL (reference sequence). The CDR3 extends over 14 amino acids. The CDR3 DNA reads as TGTGCCAGCAGCCAGGGGTGGACAGGCAAGGAGCAGTACTTC. This gives the protein CASSQGWTGKEQYF.

The V call is TRBV28, the J call TRBJ2-5; 14 bases are a match to TRBD2. The V gene end was trimmed by 2 bases and the J gene end by 5 bases; junction bases not matched to a gene: 7. This CDR3 region has 17 residues. In germline, CDR1 is MDHEN, CDR2 SYDVKM. Here the CDR3 DNA reads TGTGCCAGCAGTTTACTGGGACTAGCGGGAGTGGGGGAGACCCAGTACTTC. It codes for CASSLLGLAGVGETQYF.

This sequence joins TRBV28 and TRBJ2-2; D may be TRBD1 (6 bases). The V and J ends lost 5 bases and 0 bases respectively, with 13 bases between them. Germline CDR1 is MDHEN and CDR2 is SYDVKM. The CDR3 totals 16 residues. The CDR3 loop reads CASSLRTVTNTGELFF. CDR3 coding DNA: TGTGCCAGCAGTCTCCGGACAGTTACGAACACCGGGGAGCTGTTTTTT.

The V call is TRBV28, the J call TRBJ2-2; 12 bases match TRBD2. J was trimmed by 7 bases and V by 7 bases; bases with no gene match: 19. The CDR3 sequence is 19 residues long. Germline V gene data show CDR1 as MDHEN and CDR2 as SYDVKM. The CDR3 DNA reads TGTGCCAGCAAAAAGGTCTCCCCTAGCGGGAGGGAGAGGGTCGGGGAGCTGTTTTTT. The encoded protein is CASKKVSPSGRERVGELFF.

The chain couples TRBV19 to TRBJ1-2; 8 bases are a match to TRBD1. The CDR3 contains 15 residues. Trimming cost V 1 base and J 4 bases; bases outside gene matches: 5. CDR1 LNHDA and CDR2 SQIVND come from the germline V gene (reference sequence). The CDR3 DNA reads as TGTGCCAGTAGTATAGGAGGGACAGGAGGCTATGGCTACACCTTC. It is translated as CASSIGGTGGYGYTF. Supplemented by reference TRBV19 and TRBJ1-2, the full variable domain reads DGGITQSPKYLFRKEGQNVTLSCEQNLNHDAMYWYRQDPGQGLRLIYYSQIVNDFQKGDIAEGYSVSREKKESFPLTVTSAQKNPTAFYLCASSIGGTGGYGYTFGSGTRLTVV.

This clone was picked up one time. The genes are TRBV5-6 and TRBJ1-2; D is unresolved. CDR1 is SGHDT, CDR2 YYEEEE, per germline. Trimming took off 5 bases at V and 8 bases at J, with 16 bases between the two ends. This CDR3 is built from 13 residues. The CDR3 reads CASRATGGGGYTF. For the CDR3, the DNA is TGTGCCAGCAGGGCAACGGGTGGCGGGGGCTACACCTTC.

The CDR3 coding sequence is TGTGCCAGCAGTCCGGACAGGAAGGTTAACGAGCAGTACTTC. This gives the protein CASSPDRKVNEQYF. V and J are TRBV28 and TRBJ2-7, with 7 bases identical to TRBD1. This CDR3 is 14 amino acids long. The V segment lost 5 bases and the J segment 5 bases; nucleotides outside the gene matches: 9. Germline V CDR1 and CDR2: MDHEN, SYDVKM.

A few counts support this clone. The chain has TRBV7-9 and TRBJ2-5, with TRBD2 as a possible D gene (6 bases). V shed 7 bases and J shed 2 bases, with 17 bases lying between them. There are 15 residues in the CDR3. CDR1 SEHNR and CDR2 FQNEAQ come from the germline V gene (reference sequence). The CDR3 DNA reads TGTGCCAGCACCCCCCCCGTAGCGGTACAAGAGACCCAGTACTTC. It is translated as CASTPPVAVQETQYF. Variable domain in full (rest from reference TRBV7-9 and TRBJ2-5): DTGVSQNPRHKITKRGQNVTFRCDPISEHNRLYWYRQTLGQGPEFLTYFQNEAQLEKSRLLSDRFSAERPKGSFSTLEIQRTEQGDSAMYLCASTPPVAVQETQYFGPGTRLLVL.

The V gene is TRBV24-1, the J gene TRBJ2-5; 8 positions agree with TRBD2. The CDR3 has 13 residues. The V and J ends lost 5 bases and 5 bases, in that order; junction bases with no gene match: 3. Germline CDR1 and CDR2: KGHDR and SFDVKD. This CDR3 reads CATSGAGGETQYF. Here the CDR3 DNA reads TGTGCCACCAGTGGCGCGGGAGGCGAGACCCAGTACTTC.

V usage is TRBV5-5 and J usage is TRBJ1-2; D call uncertain. Per the germline V gene, CDR1 is SGHKS and CDR2 is YYEKEE (reference sequence). Trimming stripped 1 base from V and 9 bases from J, with 13 bases between. The CDR3 covers 13 residues. CDR3 in DNA: TGTGCCAGCAGCTTGTCGTCAGAGCGAAGCTACACCTTC. Its protein product is CASSLSSERSYTF.

The rearrangement joins TRBV5-8 to TRBJ2-7, with D uncertain. The germline V gene encodes CDR1 SGHTS and CDR2 YDEGEE. V was cut by 6 bases and J by 3 bases, with 13 bases left in between. This CDR3 spans 13 amino acids. The CDR3 protein is CASTHPYYYEQYF. In DNA, the CDR3 is TGTGCCAGCACTCACCCCTATTACTACGAGCAGTACTTC.

Written as DNA, the CDR3 is TGTGCCAGCAGCTTGGAGTGGACGGGGACCTACGAGCAGTACTTC. Translating gives CASSLEWTGTYEQYF. The V call is TRBV5-5, the J call TRBJ2-7; a weak D match, TRBD2 (5 bases). The CDR3 length is 15 residues. Germline V gene data show CDR1 as SGHKS and CDR2 as YYEKEE (reference sequence). V was cut by 0 bases and J by 2 bases, with 12 bases left in between.

The chain carries TRBV7-2 and TRBJ2-7, with D perhaps TRBD1 (6 bases). CDR1 is SGHTA and CDR2 is FQGNSA in the germline V gene. Trimming removed 6 bases from V and 1 base from J, with 16 bases in between. The CDR3 has 15 residues. CDR3 residues: CASSPLGHSSYEQYF. The CDR3 bases are TGTGCCAGCAGTCCTCTGGGACATAGTTCCTACGAGCAGTACTTC.